The subject of this entry is one TCR beta chain. These data originate in a study of shared clonotypes between healthy human individuals. The V end lost 5 bases, the J end lost 4 bases, and 15 bases lay between the germline ends. Per the germline V gene, CDR1 is SGHNT and CDR2 is YENEEA. The CDR3 contains 15 residues. Generated by immunoSEQ multiplex PCR, the TCRdb table keeps only in-frame clones and is missing some. The sample yields around 330,000 clones, roughly 70% seen once. The TCR was taken from a man in his thirties or forties in good health. The sequencing sample was made of memory CD4+ T cells sorted from blood. Regarding subset: CD45RA-negative fraction. The chain couples TRBV11-3 to TRBJ2-1; possible D gene TRBD2, 5 bases. The CDR3 spells CASSPEPGNYNEQFF. The CDR3 DNA reads as TGTGCCAGCAGCCCCGAGCCCGGGAATTACAATGAGCAGTTCTTC.